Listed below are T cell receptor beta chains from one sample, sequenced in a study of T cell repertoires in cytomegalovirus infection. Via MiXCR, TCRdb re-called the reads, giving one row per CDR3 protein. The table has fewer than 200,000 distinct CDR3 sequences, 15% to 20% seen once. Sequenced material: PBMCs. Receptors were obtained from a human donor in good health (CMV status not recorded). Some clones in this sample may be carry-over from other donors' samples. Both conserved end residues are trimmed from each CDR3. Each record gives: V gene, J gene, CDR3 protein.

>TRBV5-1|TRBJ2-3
ASSLGTAPTDTQY
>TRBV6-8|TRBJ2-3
ASSVPGQGIDTQY
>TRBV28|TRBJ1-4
ASSSHSGLYEKLF
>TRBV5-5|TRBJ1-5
ASSLEQGSNQPQH
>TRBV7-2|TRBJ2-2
ASRAANTGELF
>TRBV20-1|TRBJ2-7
SAREASRWTEQY
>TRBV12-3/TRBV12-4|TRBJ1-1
ASRVAPSRDGEAF
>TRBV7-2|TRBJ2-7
ASSFGGAYEQY
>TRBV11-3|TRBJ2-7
ASSPGLGNSYEQY
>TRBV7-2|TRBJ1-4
ASSLRASTNEKLF
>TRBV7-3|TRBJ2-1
ASSFSSGSSYNEQF
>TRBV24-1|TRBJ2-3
ATSDGAAGSDTQY
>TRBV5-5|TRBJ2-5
ASSIGTVTPQETQY
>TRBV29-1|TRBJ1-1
SGRDTANTEAF
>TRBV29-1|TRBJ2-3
SVADGAWTDTQY
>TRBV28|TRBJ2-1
ASSYRGRAGNEQF
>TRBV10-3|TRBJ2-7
AISEPDRSSYEQY
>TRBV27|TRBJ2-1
ASRSGLTDEQF
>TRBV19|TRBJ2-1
ASSTHGQGHEQF
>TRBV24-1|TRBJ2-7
ATSDSPGGPYEQY
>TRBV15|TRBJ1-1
ATSRDRTEAF
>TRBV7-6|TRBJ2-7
ASSLTGLARKGPYEQY
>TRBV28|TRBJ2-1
ASSLDNRSYNEQF
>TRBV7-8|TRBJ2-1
ASSRLLGGANEQF
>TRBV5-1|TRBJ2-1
ASSFRTSADNEQF
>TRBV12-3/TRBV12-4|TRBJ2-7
ASSFTGLGGHEQY
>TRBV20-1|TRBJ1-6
SAREPDRGKATYNSPLH
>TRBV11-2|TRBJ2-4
ASKHPGEIGAKNIQY
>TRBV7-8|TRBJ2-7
ASSLLAVGLVGMEQY
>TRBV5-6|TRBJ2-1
ASSLPGESSNEQF
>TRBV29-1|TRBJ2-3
SVSYNSRDTQY
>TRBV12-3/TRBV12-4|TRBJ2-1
ASSLAPTRLAGESSYNEQF
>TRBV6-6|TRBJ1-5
ASSAGTGTTGNQPQH
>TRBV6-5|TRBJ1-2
ASSYRANRGDGYT
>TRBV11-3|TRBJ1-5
ASSPGTGFNQPQH
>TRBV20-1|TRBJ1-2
SAPDTTNYGYT
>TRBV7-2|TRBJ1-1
ASSLVGSEAF
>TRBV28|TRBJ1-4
ASSGGGALNEKLF
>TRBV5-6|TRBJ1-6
ASSLDLPNSPLH
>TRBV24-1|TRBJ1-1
ATKENVNTEAF
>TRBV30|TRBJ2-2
AWSRGLAGSGELF
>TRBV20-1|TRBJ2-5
SARVGTGVGGAETQY
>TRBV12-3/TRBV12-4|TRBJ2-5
ASSLLTSRETQY
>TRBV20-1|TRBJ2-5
SARGLPVPETQY
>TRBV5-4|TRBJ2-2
ASSFPSGPNTGELF
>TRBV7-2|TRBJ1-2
ASSFTGTGGYGYT
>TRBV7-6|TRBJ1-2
ASIPYLTTNYGYT
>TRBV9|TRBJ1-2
ASSAPQGPTNYGYT
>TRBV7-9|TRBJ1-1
ASSSQGPTANTEAF
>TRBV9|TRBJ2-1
ASSVADRPNEQF
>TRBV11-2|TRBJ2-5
ASSLGTGEQETQY
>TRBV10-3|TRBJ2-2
AIREDRHTGELF
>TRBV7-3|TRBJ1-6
ASSLTGNYNSPLH
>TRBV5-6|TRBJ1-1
ASSFRGARGTEAF
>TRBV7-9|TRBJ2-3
ASSSVAGGPADTQY
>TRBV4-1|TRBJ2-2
ASRRQMNTGELF
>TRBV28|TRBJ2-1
ASSLAGTHLNEQF
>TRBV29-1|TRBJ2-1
SVDEQF
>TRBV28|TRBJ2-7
ASSRKSGRAGEQY
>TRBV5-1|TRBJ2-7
ASSLDRTYEQY